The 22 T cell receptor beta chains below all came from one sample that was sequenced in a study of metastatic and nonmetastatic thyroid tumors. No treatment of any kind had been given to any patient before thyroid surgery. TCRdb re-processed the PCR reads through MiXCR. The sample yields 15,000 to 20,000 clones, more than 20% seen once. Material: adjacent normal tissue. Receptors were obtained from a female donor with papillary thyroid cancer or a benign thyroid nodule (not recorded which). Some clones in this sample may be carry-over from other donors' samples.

CDR3 DNA: TGTGCCAGCAGCTTAGCTCAGGGAAGAGATACGCAGTATTTT. Its translation is CASSLAQGRDTQYF. V and J are TRBV7-9 and TRBJ2-3; the D gene is possibly TRBD1 (5 bases). V dropped 0 bases and J dropped 5 bases, with 9 bases sitting between them. The CDR3 has 14 amino acids. CDR1 and CDR2 from the germline V gene are SEHNR and FQNEAQ (reference sequence).

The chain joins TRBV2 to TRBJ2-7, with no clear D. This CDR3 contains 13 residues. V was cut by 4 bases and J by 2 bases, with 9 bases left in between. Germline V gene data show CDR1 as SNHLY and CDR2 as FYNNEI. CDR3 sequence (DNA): TGTGCCAGCAGTGTAAGGGAACCCTACGAGCAGTACTTC. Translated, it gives CASSVREPYEQYF.

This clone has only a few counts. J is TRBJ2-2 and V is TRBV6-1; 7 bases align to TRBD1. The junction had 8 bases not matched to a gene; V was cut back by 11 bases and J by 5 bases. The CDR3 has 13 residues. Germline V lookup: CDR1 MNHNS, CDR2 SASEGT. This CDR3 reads CAVQGTLTGELFF. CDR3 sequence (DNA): TGTGCCGTACAGGGGACCTTAACCGGGGAGCTGTTTTTT.

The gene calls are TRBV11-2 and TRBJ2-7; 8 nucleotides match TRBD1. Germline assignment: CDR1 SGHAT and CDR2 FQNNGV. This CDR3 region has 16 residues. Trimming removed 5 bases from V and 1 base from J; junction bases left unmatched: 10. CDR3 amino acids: CASSLSGTGGSYEQYF. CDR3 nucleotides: TGTGCCAGCAGCCTCTCAGGGACAGGTGGATCCTACGAGCAGTACTTC.

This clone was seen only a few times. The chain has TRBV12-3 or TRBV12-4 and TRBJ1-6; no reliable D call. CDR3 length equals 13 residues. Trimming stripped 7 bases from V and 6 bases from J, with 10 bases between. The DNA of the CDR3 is TGTGCCAGCAAGTTTGGGATTAATTCACCCCTCCACTTT. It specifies CASKFGINSPLHF.

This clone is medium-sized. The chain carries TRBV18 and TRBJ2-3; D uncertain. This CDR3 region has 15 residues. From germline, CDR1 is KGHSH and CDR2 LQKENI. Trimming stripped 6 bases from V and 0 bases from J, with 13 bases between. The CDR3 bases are TGTGCCAGCTCCCCATTTGGTCCTAGCACAGATACGCAGTATTTT. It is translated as CASSPFGPSTDTQYF.

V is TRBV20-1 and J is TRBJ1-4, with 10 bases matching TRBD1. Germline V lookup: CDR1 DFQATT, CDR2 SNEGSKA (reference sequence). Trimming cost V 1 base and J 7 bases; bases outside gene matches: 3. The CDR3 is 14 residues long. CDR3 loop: CSARAGTGVEKLFF. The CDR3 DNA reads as TGCAGTGCTAGAGCCGGGACAGGGGTTGAAAAACTGTTTTTT.

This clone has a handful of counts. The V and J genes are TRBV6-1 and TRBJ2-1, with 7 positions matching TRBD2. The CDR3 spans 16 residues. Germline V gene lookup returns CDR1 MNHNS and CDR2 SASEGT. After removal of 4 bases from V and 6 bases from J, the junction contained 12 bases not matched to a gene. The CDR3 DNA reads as TGTGCCAGCAGTGCCCTGAGGCTAGCGGTAGCCAATGAGCAGTTCTTC. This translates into CASSALRLAVANEQFF.

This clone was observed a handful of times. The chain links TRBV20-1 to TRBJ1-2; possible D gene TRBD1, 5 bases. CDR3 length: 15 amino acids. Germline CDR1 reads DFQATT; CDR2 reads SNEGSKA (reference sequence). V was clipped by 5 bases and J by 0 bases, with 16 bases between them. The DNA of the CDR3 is TGCAGTGCTCACCGATTTGGCAGGGCTAACTATGGCTACACCTTC. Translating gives CSAHRFGRANYGYTF.

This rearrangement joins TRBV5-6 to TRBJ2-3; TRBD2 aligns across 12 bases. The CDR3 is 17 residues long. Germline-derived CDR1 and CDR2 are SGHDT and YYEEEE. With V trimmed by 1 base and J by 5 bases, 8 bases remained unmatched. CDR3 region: CASSLKTSGGQGDTQYF. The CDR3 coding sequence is TGTGCCAGCAGCTTGAAGACTAGCGGGGGACAAGGAGATACGCAGTATTTT.

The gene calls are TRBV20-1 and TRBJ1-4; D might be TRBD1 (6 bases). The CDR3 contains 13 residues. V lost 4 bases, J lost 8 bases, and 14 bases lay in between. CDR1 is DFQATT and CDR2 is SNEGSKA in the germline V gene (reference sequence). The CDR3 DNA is TGCAGTGCTATACAGGGTTATGGGGAAAAACTGTTTTTT. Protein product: CSAIQGYGEKLFF.

The CDR3 DNA follows: TGTGCCAGCAGTTCCGGGACAGCAAATGAGCAGTTCTTC. The encoded protein is CASSSGTANEQFF. This chain uses TRBV6-5 with TRBJ2-1; 7 bases agree with TRBD1. The CDR3 has 13 residues. V shed 4 bases and J 7 bases; nucleotides not matched to a gene: 4. CDR1 and CDR2 from the germline V gene are MNHEY and SVGAGI.

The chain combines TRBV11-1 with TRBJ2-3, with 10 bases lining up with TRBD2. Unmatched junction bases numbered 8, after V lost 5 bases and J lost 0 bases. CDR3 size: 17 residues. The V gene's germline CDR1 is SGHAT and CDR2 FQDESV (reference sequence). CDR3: CASSKYSTSGSTDTQYF. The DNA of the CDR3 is TGTGCCAGCAGCAAATACTCGACTAGCGGGAGCACAGATACGCAGTATTTT.

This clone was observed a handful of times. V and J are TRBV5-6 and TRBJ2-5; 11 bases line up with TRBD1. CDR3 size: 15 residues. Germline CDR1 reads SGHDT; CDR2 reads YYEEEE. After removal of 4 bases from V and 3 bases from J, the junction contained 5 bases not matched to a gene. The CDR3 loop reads CASSQPGQGEETQYF. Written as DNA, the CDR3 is TGTGCCAGCAGCCAACCGGGACAGGGGGAAGAGACCCAGTACTTC.

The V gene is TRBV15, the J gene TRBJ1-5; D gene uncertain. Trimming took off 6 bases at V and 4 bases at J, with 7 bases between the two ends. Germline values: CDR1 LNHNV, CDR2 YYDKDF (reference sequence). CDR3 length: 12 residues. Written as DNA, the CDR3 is TGTGCCACCAGTAGGGTAAATCAGCCCCAGCATTTT. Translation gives CATSRVNQPQHF.

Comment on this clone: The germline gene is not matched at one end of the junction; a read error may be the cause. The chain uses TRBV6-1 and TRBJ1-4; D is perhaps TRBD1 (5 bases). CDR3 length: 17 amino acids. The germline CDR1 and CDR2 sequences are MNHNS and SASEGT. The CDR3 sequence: CSSSVGPESATNEKLFF. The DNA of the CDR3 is TGTTCCAGCAGTGTGGGGCCCGAGAGTGCAACTAATGAAAAACTGTTTTTT.

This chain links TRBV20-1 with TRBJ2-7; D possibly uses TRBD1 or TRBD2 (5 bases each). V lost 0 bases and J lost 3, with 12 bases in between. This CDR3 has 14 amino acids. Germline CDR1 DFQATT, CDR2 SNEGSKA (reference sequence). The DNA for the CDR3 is TGCAGTGCTAGAGATGGGGGACGCCGCTACGAGCAGTACTTC. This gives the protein CSARDGGRRYEQYF.

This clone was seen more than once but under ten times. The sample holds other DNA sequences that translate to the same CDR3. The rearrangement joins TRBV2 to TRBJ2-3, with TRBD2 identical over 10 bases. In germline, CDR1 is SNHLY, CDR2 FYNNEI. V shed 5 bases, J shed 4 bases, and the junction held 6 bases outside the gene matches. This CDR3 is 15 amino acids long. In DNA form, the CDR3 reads TGTGCCAGCAGTAGCGGGAGGGGGTTGGCAGATACGCAGTATTTT. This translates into CASSSGRGLADTQYF.

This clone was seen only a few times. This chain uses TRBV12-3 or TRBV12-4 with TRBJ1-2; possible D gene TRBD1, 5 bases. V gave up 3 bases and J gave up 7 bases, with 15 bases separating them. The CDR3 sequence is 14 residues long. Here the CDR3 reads CASSFPMGRGGYTF. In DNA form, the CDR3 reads TGTGCCAGCAGTTTCCCTATGGGGAGGGGTGGCTACACCTTC.

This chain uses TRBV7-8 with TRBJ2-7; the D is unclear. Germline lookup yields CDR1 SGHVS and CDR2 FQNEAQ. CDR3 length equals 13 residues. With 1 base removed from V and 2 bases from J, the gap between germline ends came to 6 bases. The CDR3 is CASSLGSPYEQYF. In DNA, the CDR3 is TGTGCCAGCAGCTTAGGATCCCCCTACGAGCAGTACTTC.

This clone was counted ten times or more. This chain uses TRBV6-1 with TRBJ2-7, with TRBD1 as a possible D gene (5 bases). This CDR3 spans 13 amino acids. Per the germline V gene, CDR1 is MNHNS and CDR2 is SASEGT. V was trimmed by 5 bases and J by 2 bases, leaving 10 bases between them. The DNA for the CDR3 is TGTGCCAGCAGTACAGGCAGAGCCTACGAGCAGTACTTC. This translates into CASSTGRAYEQYF.

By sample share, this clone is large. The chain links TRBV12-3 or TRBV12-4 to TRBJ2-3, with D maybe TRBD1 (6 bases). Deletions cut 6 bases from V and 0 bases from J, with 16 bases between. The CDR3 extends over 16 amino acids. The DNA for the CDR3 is TGTGCCAGCAGGGAGGACAGACTAATAAGCACAGATACGCAGTATTTT. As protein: CASREDRLISTDTQYF.